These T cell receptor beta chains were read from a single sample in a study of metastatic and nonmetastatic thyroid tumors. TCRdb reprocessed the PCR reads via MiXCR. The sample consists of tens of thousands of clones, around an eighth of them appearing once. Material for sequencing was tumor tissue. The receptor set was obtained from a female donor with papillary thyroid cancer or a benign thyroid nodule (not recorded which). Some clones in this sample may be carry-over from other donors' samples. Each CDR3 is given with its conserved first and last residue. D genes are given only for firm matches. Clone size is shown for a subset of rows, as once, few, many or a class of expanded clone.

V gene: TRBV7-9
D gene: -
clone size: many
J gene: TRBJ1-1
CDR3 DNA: TGTGCCAGCAGTTCGTTCCGGGGGAACACTGAAGCTTTCTTT
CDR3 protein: CASSSFRGNTEAFF

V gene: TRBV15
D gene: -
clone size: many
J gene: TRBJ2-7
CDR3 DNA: TGTGCCACCAGCAGAGATCCAGGGCGGGTCAACGAGCAGTACTTC
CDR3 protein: CATSRDPGRVNEQYF

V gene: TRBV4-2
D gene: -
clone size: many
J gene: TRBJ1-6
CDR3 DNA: TGTGCCAGCAGCCAAGAATCGGGCGGGGTCCCTCAGGACTTT
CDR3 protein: CASSQESGGVPQDF

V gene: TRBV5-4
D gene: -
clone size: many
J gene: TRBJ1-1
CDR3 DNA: TGTGCCAGCAGCCGCGTTGGGACTGAAGCTTTCTTT
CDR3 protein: CASSRVGTEAFF

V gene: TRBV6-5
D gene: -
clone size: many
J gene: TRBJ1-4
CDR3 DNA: TGTGCCAGCAGTTACCGGGGGAGCACTAATGAAAAACTGTTTTTT
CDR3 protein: CASSYRGSTNEKLFF

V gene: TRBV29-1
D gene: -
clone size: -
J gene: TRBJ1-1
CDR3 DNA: TGCAGCTCCACAGGCCTAGGTCGGACTGAAGCTTTCTTT
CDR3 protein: CSSTGLGRTEAFF

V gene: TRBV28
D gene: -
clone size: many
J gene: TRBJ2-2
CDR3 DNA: TGTGCCAGCAGCCGTGCAGGGGGAGGGGGGGAGCTGTTTTTT
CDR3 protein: CASSRAGGGGELFF

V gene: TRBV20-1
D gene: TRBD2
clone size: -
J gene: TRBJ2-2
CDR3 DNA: TGCAGTGCTAGTGCGGCTAGCGGGAGTACGGACTGGGAGCTGTTTTTT
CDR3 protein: CSASAASGSTDWELFF

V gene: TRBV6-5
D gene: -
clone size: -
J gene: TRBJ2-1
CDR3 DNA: TGTGCCAGCAGTTCCGAAGCGCGCATCCGCAATGAGCAGTTCTTC
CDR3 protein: CASSSEARIRNEQFF

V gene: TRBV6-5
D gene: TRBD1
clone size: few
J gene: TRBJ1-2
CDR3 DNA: TGTGCCAGCAGTTTCGTCGTGCAATGGACAGGGTTCGGAGGCTACACCTTC
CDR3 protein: CASSFVVQWTGFGGYTF

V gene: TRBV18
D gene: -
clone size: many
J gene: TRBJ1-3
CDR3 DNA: TGTGCCAGCTCTCCTCAGGTATCCTCTGGAAACACCATATATTTT
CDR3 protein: CASSPQVSSGNTIYF

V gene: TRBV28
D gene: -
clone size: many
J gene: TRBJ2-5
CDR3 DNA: TGTGCCAGCAGTTTTAGTGGAAGAGAGACCCAGTACTTC
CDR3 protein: CASSFSGRETQYF

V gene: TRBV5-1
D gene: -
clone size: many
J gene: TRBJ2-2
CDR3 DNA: TGCGCCAGCAGCTTCAGCGGAGGGCAGGCCGGGGAGCTGTTTTTT
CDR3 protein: CASSFSGGQAGELFF

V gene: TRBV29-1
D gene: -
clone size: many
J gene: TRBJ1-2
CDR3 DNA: TGCAGCGTTGACGAGTATGGCTACACCTTC
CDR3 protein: CSVDEYGYTF

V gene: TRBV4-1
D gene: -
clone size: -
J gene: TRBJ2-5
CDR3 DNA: TGCGCCAGCAGCCAAGAGCGGGGGCCCCAAGAGACCCAGTACTTC
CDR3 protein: CASSQERGPQETQYF

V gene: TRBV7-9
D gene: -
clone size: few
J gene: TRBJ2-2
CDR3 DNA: TGTGCCAGCAGCCAGTTAATCACCGGGGAGCTGTTTTTT
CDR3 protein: CASSQLITGELFF

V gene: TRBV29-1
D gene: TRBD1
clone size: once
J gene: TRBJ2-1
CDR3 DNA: TGCAGCGTTGAATATACTCCGGGACAGGGAACGAATGAGCAGTTCTTC
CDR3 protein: CSVEYTPGQGTNEQFF

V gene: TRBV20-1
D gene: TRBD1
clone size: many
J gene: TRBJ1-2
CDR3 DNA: TGCAGGGCACAGGGGATAAATGGCTACACCTTC
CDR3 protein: CRAQGINGYTF

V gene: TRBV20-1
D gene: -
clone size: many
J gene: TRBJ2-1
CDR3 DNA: TGCAGTGCTCGGGTCTCCTACAATGAGCAGTTCTTC
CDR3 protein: CSARVSYNEQFF

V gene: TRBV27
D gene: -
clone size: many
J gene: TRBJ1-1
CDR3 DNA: TGTGCCAGCAGTTTAGGGGGGGCGGTCACTGAAGCTTTCTTT
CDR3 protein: CASSLGGAVTEAFF